Below, 2 T cell receptor beta chains from the same sample are listed, as sequenced in a study of OX40 agonist ivuxolimab in advanced cancers. TCRdb keeps only in-frame clones here, not all; method: immunoSEQ multiplex PCR. In the table there are 55,000 to 65,000 clones, approximately 77% of which are singletons. Sequencing used CD4+ or CD8+ T cells sorted from blood, obtained in a trial of the OX40 agonist ivuxolimab. All receptors come from an adult with an advanced solid tumor such as melanoma, head and neck, liver or kidney cancer.

This clone has only a few counts. At one end the junction does not follow the germline gene, possibly because of a read error. This chain links TRBV6-6 with TRBJ1-6; unclear D gene. Germline loops: CDR1 MNHNY, CDR2 SVGAGI (reference sequence). This CDR3 is built from 13 residues. The CDR3 DNA sequence: TGTGCCAGCAGTCACTCGTTTAATTCACCCCTCCACTTT. Translating it yields CASSHSFNSPLHF.

CDR3 in amino acids: CASLRQNTGELFF. For the CDR3, the DNA is TGTGCCAGCCTACGACAGAACACCGGGGAGCTGTTTTTT. The rearrangement links TRBV19 to TRBJ2-2; D not certain. Between the trimmed V and J ends, which lost 9 bases and 1 base, there was a span of 9 bases. Germline V gene lookup returns CDR1 LNHDA and CDR2 SQIVND (reference sequence). The CDR3 consists of 13 residues.